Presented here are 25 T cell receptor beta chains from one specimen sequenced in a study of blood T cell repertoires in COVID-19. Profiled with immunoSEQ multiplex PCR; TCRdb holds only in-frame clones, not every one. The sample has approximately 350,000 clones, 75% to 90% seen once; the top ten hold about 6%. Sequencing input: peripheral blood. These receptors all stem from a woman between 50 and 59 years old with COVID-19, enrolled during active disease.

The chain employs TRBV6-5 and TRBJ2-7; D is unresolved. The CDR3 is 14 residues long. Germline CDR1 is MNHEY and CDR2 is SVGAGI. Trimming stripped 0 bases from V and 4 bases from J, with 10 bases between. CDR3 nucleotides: TGTGCCAGCAGTTACTCGAGACTGGTTTACGAGCAGTACTTC. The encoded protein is CASSYSRLVYEQYF.

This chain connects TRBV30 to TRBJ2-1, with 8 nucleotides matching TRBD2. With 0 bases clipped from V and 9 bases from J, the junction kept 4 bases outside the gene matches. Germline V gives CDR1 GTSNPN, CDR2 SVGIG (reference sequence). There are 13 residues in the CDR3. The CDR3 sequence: CAWSVISGGEQFF. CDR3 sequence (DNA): TGTGCCTGGAGTGTAATAAGCGGGGGTGAGCAGTTCTTC.

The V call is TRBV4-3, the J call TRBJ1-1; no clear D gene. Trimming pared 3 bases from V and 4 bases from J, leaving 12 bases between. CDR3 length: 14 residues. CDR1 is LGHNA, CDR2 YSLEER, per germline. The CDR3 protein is CASSQDWGGTEAFF. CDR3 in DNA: TGCGCCAGCAGCCAGGACTGGGGTGGCACTGAAGCTTTCTTT.

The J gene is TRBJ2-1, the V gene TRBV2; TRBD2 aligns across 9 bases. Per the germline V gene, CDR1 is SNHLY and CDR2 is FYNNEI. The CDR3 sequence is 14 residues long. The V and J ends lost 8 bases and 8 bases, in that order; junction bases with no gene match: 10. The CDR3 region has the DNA TGTGCCAGCGGACGAGTAGCGGGAGTACATGAGCAGTTCTTC. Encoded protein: CASGRVAGVHEQFF.

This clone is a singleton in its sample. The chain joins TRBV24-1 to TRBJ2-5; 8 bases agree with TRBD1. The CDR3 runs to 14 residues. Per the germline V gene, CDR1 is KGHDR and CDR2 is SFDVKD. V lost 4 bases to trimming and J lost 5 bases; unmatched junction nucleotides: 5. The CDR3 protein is CATSDPRGPETQYF. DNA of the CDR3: TGTGCCACCAGTGACCCCAGGGGGCCCGAGACCCAGTACTTC.

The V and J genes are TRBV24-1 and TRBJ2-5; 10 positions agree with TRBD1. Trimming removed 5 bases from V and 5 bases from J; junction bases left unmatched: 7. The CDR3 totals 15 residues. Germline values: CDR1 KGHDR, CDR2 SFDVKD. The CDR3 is CATSVAGTGAETQYF. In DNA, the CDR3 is TGTGCCACCAGTGTCGCCGGGACAGGGGCCGAGACCCAGTACTTC.

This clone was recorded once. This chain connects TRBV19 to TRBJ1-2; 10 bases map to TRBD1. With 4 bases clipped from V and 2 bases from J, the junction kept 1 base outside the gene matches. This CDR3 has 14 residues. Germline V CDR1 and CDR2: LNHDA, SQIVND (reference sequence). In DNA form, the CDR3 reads TGTGCCAGTAGTAGGGACAGGGGAAACTATGGCTACACCTTC. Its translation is CASSRDRGNYGYTF.

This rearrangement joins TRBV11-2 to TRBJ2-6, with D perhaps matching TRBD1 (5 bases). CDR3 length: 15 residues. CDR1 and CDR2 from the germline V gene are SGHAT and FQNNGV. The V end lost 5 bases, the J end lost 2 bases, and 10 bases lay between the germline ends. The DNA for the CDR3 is TGTGCCAGCAGCCCATCAGGGACTGGGGCCAACGTCCTGACTTTC. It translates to CASSPSGTGANVLTF. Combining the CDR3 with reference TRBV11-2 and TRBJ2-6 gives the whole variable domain EAGVAQSPRYKIIEKRQSVAFWCNPISGHATLYWYQQILGQGPKLLIQFQNNGVVDDSQLPKDRFSAERLKGVDSTLKIQPAKLEDSAVYLCASSPSGTGANVLTFGAGSRLTVL.

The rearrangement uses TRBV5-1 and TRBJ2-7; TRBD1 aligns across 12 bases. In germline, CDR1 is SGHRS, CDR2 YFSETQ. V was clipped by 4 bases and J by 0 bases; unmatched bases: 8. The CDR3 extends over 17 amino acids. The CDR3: CASSRDRGQTISYEQYF. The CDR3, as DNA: TGCGCCAGCAGCCGGGACAGGGGGCAGACGATCTCCTACGAGCAGTACTTC.

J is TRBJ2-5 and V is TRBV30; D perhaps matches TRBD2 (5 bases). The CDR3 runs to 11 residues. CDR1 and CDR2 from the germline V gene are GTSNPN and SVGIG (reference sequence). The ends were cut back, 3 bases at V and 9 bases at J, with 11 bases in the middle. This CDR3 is CAWRGVGAQYF. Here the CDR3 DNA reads TGTGCCTGGAGGGGAGTTGGGGCCCAGTACTTC.

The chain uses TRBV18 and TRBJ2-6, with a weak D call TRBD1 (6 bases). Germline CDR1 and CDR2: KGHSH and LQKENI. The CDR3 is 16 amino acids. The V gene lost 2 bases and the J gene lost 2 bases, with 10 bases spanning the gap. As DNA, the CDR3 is TGTGCCAGCTCACCATCAGGGGAGCCTGGGGCCAACGTCCTGACTTTC. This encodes CASSPSGEPGANVLTF. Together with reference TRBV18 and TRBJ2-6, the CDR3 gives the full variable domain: NAGVMQNPRHLVRRRGQEARLRCSPMKGHSHVYWYRQLPEEGLKFMVYLQKENIIDESGMPKERFSAEFPKEGPSILRIQQVVRGDSAAYFCASSPSGEPGANVLTFGAGSRLTVL.

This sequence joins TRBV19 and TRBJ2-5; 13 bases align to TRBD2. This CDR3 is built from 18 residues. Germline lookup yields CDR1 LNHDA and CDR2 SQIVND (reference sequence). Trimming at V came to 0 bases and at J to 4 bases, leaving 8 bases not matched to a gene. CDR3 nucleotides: TGTGCCAGTAGTATAGACCTTCCGGGACTAGCGGGAAGAGAGACCCAGTACTTC. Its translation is CASSIDLPGLAGRETQYF.

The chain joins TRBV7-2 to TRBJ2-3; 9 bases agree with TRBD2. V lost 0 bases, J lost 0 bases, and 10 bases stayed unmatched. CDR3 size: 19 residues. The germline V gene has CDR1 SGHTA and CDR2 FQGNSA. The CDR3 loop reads CASSLARREGLTSTDTQYF. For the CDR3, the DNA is TGTGCCAGCAGCTTAGCGAGGCGGGAGGGACTTACGAGCACAGATACGCAGTATTTT. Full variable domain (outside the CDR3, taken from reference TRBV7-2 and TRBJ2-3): GAGVSQSPSNKVTEKGKDVELRCDPISGHTALYWYRQSLGQGLEFLIYFQGNSAPDKSGLPSDRFSAERTGGSVSTLTIQRTQQEDSAVYLCASSLARREGLTSTDTQYFGPGTRLTVL.

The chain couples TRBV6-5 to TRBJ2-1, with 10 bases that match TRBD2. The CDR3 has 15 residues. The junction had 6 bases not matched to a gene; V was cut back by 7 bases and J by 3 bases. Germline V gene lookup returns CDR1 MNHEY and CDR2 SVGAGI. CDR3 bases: TGTGCCAGCACTATAGCGGGAGGTCACTACAATGAGCAGTTCTTC. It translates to CASTIAGGHYNEQFF.

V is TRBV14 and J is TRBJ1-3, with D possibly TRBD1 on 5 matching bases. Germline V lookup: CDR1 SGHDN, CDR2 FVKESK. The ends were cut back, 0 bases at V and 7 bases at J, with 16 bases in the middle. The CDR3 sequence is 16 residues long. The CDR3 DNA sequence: TGTGCCAGCAGCCAAGAAATTAGGGGTGCTCGCAACACCATATATTTT. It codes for CASSQEIRGARNTIYF. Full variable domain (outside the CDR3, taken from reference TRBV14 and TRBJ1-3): EAGVTQFPSHSVIEKGQTVTLRCDPISGHDNLYWYRRVMGKEIKFLLHFVKESKQDESGMPNNRFLAERTGGTYSTLKVQPAELEDSGVYFCASSQEIRGARNTIYFGEGSWLTVV.

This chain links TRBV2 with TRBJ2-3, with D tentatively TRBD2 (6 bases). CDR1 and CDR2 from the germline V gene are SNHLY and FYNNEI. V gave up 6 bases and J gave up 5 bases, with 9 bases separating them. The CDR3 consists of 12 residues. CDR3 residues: CASRRLEDTQYF. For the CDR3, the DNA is TGTGCCAGCAGGCGACTAGAAGATACGCAGTATTTT.

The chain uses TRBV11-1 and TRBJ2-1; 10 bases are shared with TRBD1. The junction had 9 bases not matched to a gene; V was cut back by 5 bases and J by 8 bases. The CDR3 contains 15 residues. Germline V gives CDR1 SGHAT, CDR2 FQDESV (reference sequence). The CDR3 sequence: CASSAKTGGRDEQFF. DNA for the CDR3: TGTGCCAGCAGCGCCAAGACAGGGGGCAGGGATGAGCAGTTCTTC.

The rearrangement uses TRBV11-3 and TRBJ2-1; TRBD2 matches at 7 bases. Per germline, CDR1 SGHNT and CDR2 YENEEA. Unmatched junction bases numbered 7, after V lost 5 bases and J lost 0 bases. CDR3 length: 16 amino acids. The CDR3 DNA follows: TGTGCCAGCAGCCCCCACGGGGGGAGCTCCTACAATGAGCAGTTCTTC. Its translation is CASSPHGGSSYNEQFF.

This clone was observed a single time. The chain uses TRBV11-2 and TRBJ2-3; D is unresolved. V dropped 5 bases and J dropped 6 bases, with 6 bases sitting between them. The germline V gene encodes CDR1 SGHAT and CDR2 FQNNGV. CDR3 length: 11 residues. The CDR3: CASSPRDTQYF. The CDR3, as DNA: TGTGCCAGCAGCCCTCGGGATACGCAGTATTTT.

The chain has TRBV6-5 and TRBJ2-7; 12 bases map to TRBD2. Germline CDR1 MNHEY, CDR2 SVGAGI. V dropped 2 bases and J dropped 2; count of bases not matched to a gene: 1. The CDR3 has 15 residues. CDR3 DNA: TGTGCCAGCAGTTACGGGACTAGCGGGCCCTACGAGCAGTACTTC. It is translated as CASSYGTSGPYEQYF.

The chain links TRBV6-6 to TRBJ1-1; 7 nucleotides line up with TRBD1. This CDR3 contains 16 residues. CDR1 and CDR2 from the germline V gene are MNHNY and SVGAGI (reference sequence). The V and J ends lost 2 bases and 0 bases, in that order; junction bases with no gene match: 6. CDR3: CASSYRPTGVNTEAFF. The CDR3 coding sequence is TGTGCCAGCAGTTACCGACCAACAGGGGTGAACACTGAAGCTTTCTTT.

CDR3 nucleotide sequence: TGTGCCAGCAGTTCACAGGGGAGGAACACTGAAGCTTTCTTT. Amino acids: CASSSQGRNTEAFF. The V and J genes are TRBV6-2 or TRBV6-3 and TRBJ1-1, with TRBD1 identical over 7 bases. Losses at the gene ends were 4 bases for V and 1 base for J; bases not matched to a gene: 3. The V gene's germline CDR1 is MNHEY and CDR2 SVGEGT. The CDR3 runs to 14 residues.

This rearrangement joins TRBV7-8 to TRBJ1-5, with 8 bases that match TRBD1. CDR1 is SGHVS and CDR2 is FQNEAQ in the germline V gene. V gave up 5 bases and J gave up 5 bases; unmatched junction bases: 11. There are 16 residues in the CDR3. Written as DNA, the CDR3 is TGTGCCAGCAGCCCAAGTGAAGGACAGGGCTATCAGCCCCAGCATTTT. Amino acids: CASSPSEGQGYQPQHF.

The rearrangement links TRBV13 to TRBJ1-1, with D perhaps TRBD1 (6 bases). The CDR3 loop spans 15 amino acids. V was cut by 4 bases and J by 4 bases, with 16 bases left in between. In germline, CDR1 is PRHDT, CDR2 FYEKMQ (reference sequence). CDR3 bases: TGTGCCAGCAGCTCCCGAGGGGGGGGTGGCACTGAAGCTTTCTTT. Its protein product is CASSSRGGGGTEAFF.

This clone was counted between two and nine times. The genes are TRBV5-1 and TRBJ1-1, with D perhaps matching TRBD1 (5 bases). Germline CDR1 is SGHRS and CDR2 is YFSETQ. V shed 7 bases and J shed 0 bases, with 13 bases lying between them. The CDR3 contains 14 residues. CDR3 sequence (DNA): TGCGCCAGCCGAGATCAGGGCCTGAACACTGAAGCTTTCTTT. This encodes CASRDQGLNTEAFF.